These 29 T cell receptor beta chains were sequenced from one sample in a study of T cells in Graves' hyperthyroidism and ophthalmopathy. RNA transcripts were the template for amplifying TCR beta CDR3 regions. TCR CDR3 underwent first-round RT-PCR with the HTBI primer set. TCRdb analysed the multiplex PCR reads with MiXCR anew, one entry per CDR3 protein. The sample holds hundreds of thousands of distinct CDR3 sequences; around a sixth are singletons and the top ten take around an eighth. The source material was blood. These TCRs come from a woman under 30 with Graves' hyperthyroidism.

The chain combines TRBV20-1 with TRBJ2-1; tentatively, D is TRBD1 (7 bases). This CDR3 comprises 14 residues. Trimming cost V 6 bases and J 6 bases, with 18 bases left between them. CDR1 and CDR2 (germline): DFQATT, SNEGSKA (reference sequence). The CDR3 DNA is TGCAGTGCACCCGACAGGGACTCTGTCAATGAGCAGTTCTTC. It encodes CSAPDRDSVNEQFF.

The chain recombines TRBV10-3 with TRBJ2-3, with 8 bases matching TRBD1. This CDR3 region has 16 residues. Trimming cost V 8 bases and J 4 bases; bases outside gene matches: 14. The germline V gene encodes CDR1 ENHRY and CDR2 SYGVKD. As DNA, the CDR3 is TGTGCCATCTCTGGTCTTACAGGGGGTGGTGCAGATACGCAGTATTTT. Amino acid sequence: CAISGLTGGGADTQYF.

This chain joins TRBV5-5 and TRBJ2-5, with 8 bases fitting TRBD2. The V segment lost 5 bases and the J segment 1 base; nucleotides outside the gene matches: 4. The germline gives CDR1 SGHKS, CDR2 YYEKEE (reference sequence). The CDR3 totals 14 residues. The CDR3 nucleotides read TGTGCCAGCAGGACGGGGGGGGCCCAAGAGACCCAGTACTTC. Translating gives CASRTGGAQETQYF. The variable domain in full, with the rest retrieved from reference TRBV5-5 and TRBJ2-5, is DAGVTQSPTHLIKTRGQQVTLRCSPISGHKSVSWYQQVLGQGPQFIFQYYEKEERGRGNFPDRFSARQFPNYSSELNVNALLLGDSALYLCASRTGGAQETQYFGPGTRLLVL.

This clonotype was detected a few times. The gene calls are TRBV10-3 and TRBJ1-4, with D possibly being TRBD1 (6 bases). V gave up 0 bases and J gave up 10 bases, with 12 bases separating them. CDR1 and CDR2 (germline): ENHRY, SYGVKD. The CDR3 runs to 14 residues. CDR3 protein: CAISESGGQGKLFF. The CDR3 DNA is TGTGCCATCAGTGAGTCCGGGGGGCAAGGAAAACTGTTTTTT.

This clonotype occurred many times. The V and J genes are TRBV10-3 and TRBJ1-4; no clear D gene. The CDR3 totals 15 residues. Germline assignment: CDR1 ENHRY and CDR2 SYGVKD. Deletions cut 3 bases from V and 3 bases from J, with 11 bases between. CDR3 sequence (DNA): TGTGCCATCAGTGATTTCGGCAGATCTAATGAAAAACTGTTTTTT. This sequence encodes CAISDFGRSNEKLFF.

This clonotype was counted at least ten times. The V and J genes are TRBV20-1 and TRBJ1-2, with D tentatively TRBD1 (6 bases). Germline values: CDR1 DFQATT, CDR2 SNEGSKA (reference sequence). This CDR3 spans 14 amino acids. The V end was cut by 6 bases, the J end by 5 bases, with 19 bases between. The CDR3 region is CSALRQAAKYGYTF. CDR3 DNA sequence: TGCAGTGCCCTGAGACAGGCCGCAAAATATGGCTACACCTTC.

The table lists this clonotype with many counts. CDR3 DNA sequence: TGTGCCAGCAGCTTAGGACACAGACGATACAATGAGCAGTTCTTC. Translation gives CASSLGHRRYNEQFF. The genes are TRBV7-2 and TRBJ2-1; D is ambiguous. This CDR3 is built from 15 residues. Germline CDR1 is SGHTA and CDR2 is FQGNSA. Trimming pared 1 base from V and 4 bases from J, leaving 11 bases between.

This clonotype was recorded a few times. The chain carries TRBV5-4 and TRBJ2-7, with 10 positions matching TRBD1. Germline CDR1 and CDR2: SGHNT and YYREEE (reference sequence). This CDR3 contains 16 residues. Trimming at V came to 3 bases and at J to 2 bases, leaving 8 bases not matched to a gene. The CDR3 protein is CASSSHPGQGTYEQYF. CDR3 in DNA: TGTGCCAGCAGCTCCCATCCGGGACAGGGGACCTACGAGCAGTACTTC.

The chain has TRBV27 and TRBJ2-7; TRBD2 matches at 12 bases. After removal of 5 bases from V and 5 bases from J, the junction contained 7 bases not matched to a gene. Germline loops: CDR1 MNHEY, CDR2 SMNVEV (reference sequence). The CDR3 is 15 amino acids. The DNA for the CDR3 is TGTGCCAGCAGTCTCGGACTAGCGGGATCGGACGAGCAGTACTTC. The encoded protein is CASSLGLAGSDEQYF.

This clonotype was seen at least ten times. The CDR3 nucleotides are TGTGCCAGCAGTCCCCCGGACAGACGGCTCGGAGCTTTCTTT. Translation gives CASSPPDRRLGAFF. The chain has TRBV12-3 or TRBV12-4 and TRBJ1-1; D is possibly TRBD1 (6 bases). The V end was cut by 5 bases, the J end by 10 bases, with 20 bases between. The CDR3 runs to 14 residues.

This clonotype was recorded many times. V usage is TRBV7-9 and J usage is TRBJ2-3; 10 nucleotides agree with TRBD1. Looked up from germline, CDR1 is SEHNR and CDR2 is FQNEAQ (reference sequence). J lost 4 bases, V lost 5 bases, and 6 bases had no gene match. The CDR3 extends over 15 amino acids. The CDR3: CASSPWDRGADTQYF. The CDR3, as DNA: TGTGCCAGCAGCCCCTGGGACAGGGGTGCAGATACGCAGTATTTT.

This clonotype was counted ten times or more. The chain has TRBV7-9 and TRBJ1-2, with D maybe TRBD1 (6 bases). The V gene lost 3 bases and the J gene lost 2 bases, with 10 bases spanning the gap. The CDR3 totals 14 residues. Germline CDR1 and CDR2: SEHNR and FQNEAQ (reference sequence). The CDR3 region is CASSFIQGNYGYTF. The CDR3, as DNA: TGTGCCAGCAGCTTCATACAGGGAAACTATGGCTACACCTTC.

This clonotype was recorded a few times. J is TRBJ2-7 and V is TRBV10-1, with D perhaps TRBD1 or TRBD2 (5 bases each). Germline values: CDR1 WNHNN, CDR2 SYGVQD (reference sequence). Trimming pared 6 bases from V and 4 bases from J, leaving 19 bases between. This CDR3 comprises 15 residues. The CDR3 DNA reads TGCGCCAGCAGGAGGGGTGGAAAGCGGCCTTACGAGCAGTACTTC. This sequence encodes CASRRGGKRPYEQYF.

In this sample, this clonotype turned up many times. The chain has TRBV12-3 or TRBV12-4 and TRBJ2-2; weak D call: TRBD2 (6 bases). The CDR3 is made up of 17 amino acids. Deletions cut 3 bases from V and 4 bases from J, with 18 bases between. The CDR3 region is CASSFAPGGKATGELFF. CDR3 DNA sequence: TGTGCCAGCAGTTTTGCGCCCGGAGGGAAGGCCACCGGGGAGCTGTTTTTT.

The chain recombines TRBV15 with TRBJ1-6; D gene unclear. CDR1 is LNHNV and CDR2 is YYDKDF in the germline V gene (reference sequence). Trimming left V 0 bases short and J 9 bases short, with 12 bases between. The CDR3 spans 15 residues. The CDR3 bases are TGTGCCACCAGCAGAGATCTAGGAATCGGTTCACCCCTCCACTTT. Its translation is CATSRDLGIGSPLHF.

This clonotype has a count of ten or more. This chain joins TRBV5-5 and TRBJ1-6; 7 nucleotides match TRBD1. With V trimmed by 3 bases and J by 6 bases, 3 bases remained unmatched. CDR3 length: 14 amino acids. Germline values: CDR1 SGHKS, CDR2 YYEKEE (reference sequence). CDR3 amino acids: CASSSGTVNSPLHF. The DNA for the CDR3 is TGTGCCAGCAGCTCCGGGACAGTTAATTCACCCCTCCACTTT.

In its sample, this clonotype was seen many times. The chain combines TRBV3-1 with TRBJ2-5; TRBD2 matches 8 bases. The CDR3 has 16 residues. The J segment lost 0 bases and the V segment lost 4 bases, leaving 7 bases of the junction unmatched. Germline V gene lookup returns CDR1 LGHDT and CDR2 YNNKEL (reference sequence). As DNA, the CDR3 is TGTGCCAGCAGCCGTAGGACTAGCCCGTACCAAGAGACCCAGTACTTC. Its protein is CASSRRTSPYQETQYF.

V is TRBV6-1 and J is TRBJ2-7, with D perhaps matching TRBD1 or TRBD2 (6 bases each). The CDR3 totals 17 residues. V was pared by 5 bases and J by 2 bases, with 22 bases between. Germline loops: CDR1 MNHNS, CDR2 SASEGT. The CDR3: CASSRGLRRDNPYEQYF. Here the CDR3 DNA reads TGTGCCAGCAGTCGAGGTCTACGGAGGGACAACCCCTACGAGCAGTACTTC.

This clonotype was seen a few times. The chain links TRBV11-2 to TRBJ2-3; D may be TRBD2 (5 bases). Trimming shortened V by 5 bases and J by 7 bases, and 22 bases separated the two germline ends. Germline CDR1 and CDR2: SGHAT and FQNNGV. The CDR3 length is 16 residues. The CDR3 loop reads CASSDPLDSSFHTQYF. In nucleotides, the CDR3 is TGTGCCAGCAGCGATCCCCTGGACTCCTCATTTCATACGCAGTATTTT.

This clonotype was recorded a few times. The gene calls are TRBV20-1 and TRBJ1-2; the D gene is possibly TRBD1 (5 bases). V shed 0 bases and J shed 3 bases, with 8 bases lying between them. CDR3 length equals 13 residues. In germline, CDR1 is DFQATT, CDR2 SNEGSKA (reference sequence). The CDR3 spells CSAREVGDYGYTF. The CDR3 region has the DNA TGCAGTGCTAGAGAGGTGGGGGACTATGGCTACACCTTC.

J is TRBJ2-7 and V is TRBV7-9, with D perhaps TRBD1 (6 bases). CDR3 length: 12 residues. Germline V gives CDR1 SEHNR, CDR2 FQNEAQ (reference sequence). V lost 7 bases, J lost 5 bases, and 12 bases lay in between. The CDR3 region is CASTTGYNEQYF. CDR3 coding DNA: TGTGCCAGCACCACAGGGTACAACGAGCAGTACTTC.

This clonotype was observed a few times. The gene calls are TRBV4-3 and TRBJ2-1; the match to TRBD2 covers 9 bases. After removal of 0 bases from V and 4 bases from J, the junction contained 4 bases not matched to a gene. The germline V gene has CDR1 LGHNA and CDR2 YSLEER. This CDR3 is 16 amino acids long. The CDR3 spells CASSQDRSGGYNEQFF. The CDR3 DNA sequence: TGCGCCAGCAGCCAAGACCGAAGCGGGGGGTACAATGAGCAGTTCTTC.

This clonotype was detected a few times. This chain uses TRBV7-9 with TRBJ1-2; 11 nucleotides agree with TRBD1. This CDR3 is built from 14 residues. Losses at the gene ends were 4 bases for V and 8 bases for J; bases not matched to a gene: 6. Germline-derived CDR1 and CDR2 are SEHNR and FQNEAQ (reference sequence). The CDR3 region has the DNA TGTGCCAGCAGCTCAACCGGACAGGGGGCCGGCTACACCTTC. It encodes CASSSTGQGAGYTF.

The chain combines TRBV12-3 or TRBV12-4 with TRBJ1-4, with 9 bases lining up with TRBD1. The CDR3 has 16 amino acids. J lost 5 bases, V lost 4 bases, and 8 bases had no gene match. The CDR3 region is CASSSLQTGGNEKLFF. The CDR3 nucleotides are TGTGCCAGCAGTTCACTCCAGACAGGGGGGAATGAAAAACTGTTTTTT.

This clonotype was recorded at least ten times. The chain carries TRBV7-2 and TRBJ2-7; 8 bases map to TRBD1. The V gene's germline CDR1 is SGHTA and CDR2 FQGNSA. V shed 4 bases and J 0 bases; nucleotides not matched to a gene: 2. This CDR3 is 14 amino acids long. CDR3 protein: CASSSGQDSYEQYF. The CDR3 DNA reads as TGTGCCAGCAGCTCGGGACAGGACTCCTACGAGCAGTACTTC. The variable domain in full, with the rest retrieved from reference TRBV7-2 and TRBJ2-7, is GAGVSQSPSNKVTEKGKDVELRCDPISGHTALYWYRQSLGQGLEFLIYFQGNSAPDKSGLPSDRFSAERTGGSVSTLTIQRTQQEDSAVYLCASSSGQDSYEQYFGPGTRLTVT.

This clonotype was counted a few times. This chain joins TRBV29-1 and TRBJ1-2; a weak D match, TRBD1 (5 bases). The CDR3 sequence is 11 residues long. The ends were cut back, 8 bases at V and 8 bases at J, with 15 bases in the middle. CDR1 SQVTM and CDR2 ANQGSEA come from the germline V gene. CDR3 protein: CSSNGGDGYTF. For the CDR3, the DNA is TGCAGCTCGAATGGCGGGGACGGCTACACCTTC. Drawing the rest from reference TRBV29-1 and TRBJ1-2, the complete variable domain is SAVISQKPSRDICQRGTSLTIQCQVDSQVTMMFWYRQQPGQSLTLIATANQGSEATYESGFVIDKFPISRPNLTFSTLTVSNMSPEDSSIYLCSSNGGDGYTFGSGTRLTVV.

This clonotype was seen at least ten times. The chain joins TRBV20-1 to TRBJ2-7; D is ambiguous. Trimming pared 6 bases from V and 1 base from J, leaving 10 bases between. Germline V CDR1 and CDR2: DFQATT, SNEGSKA (reference sequence). The CDR3 is 12 amino acids. This CDR3 is CSASLRSYEQYF. DNA for the CDR3: TGCAGTGCCTCGCTCCGTTCCTACGAGCAGTACTTC.

Only a few counts were recorded for this clonotype. The chain has TRBV7-9 and TRBJ1-1; D unclear. V gave up 1 base and J gave up 11 bases, with 5 bases separating them. Germline CDR1 and CDR2: SEHNR and FQNEAQ (reference sequence). The length of the CDR3 is 10 residues. The chain's CDR3 is CASSLVSAFF. The CDR3 DNA reads TGTGCCAGCAGCTTAGTCTCGGCTTTCTTT.

This clonotype turned up a few times. The chain employs TRBV18 and TRBJ1-1; D remains ambiguous. V dropped 3 bases and J dropped 0 bases, with 11 bases sitting between them. Germline-derived CDR1 and CDR2 are KGHSH and LQKENI. The CDR3 length is 15 residues. CDR3 amino acids: CASSPPAPMNTEAFF. The CDR3, as DNA: TGTGCCAGCTCACCCCCGGCACCCATGAACACTGAAGCTTTCTTT.